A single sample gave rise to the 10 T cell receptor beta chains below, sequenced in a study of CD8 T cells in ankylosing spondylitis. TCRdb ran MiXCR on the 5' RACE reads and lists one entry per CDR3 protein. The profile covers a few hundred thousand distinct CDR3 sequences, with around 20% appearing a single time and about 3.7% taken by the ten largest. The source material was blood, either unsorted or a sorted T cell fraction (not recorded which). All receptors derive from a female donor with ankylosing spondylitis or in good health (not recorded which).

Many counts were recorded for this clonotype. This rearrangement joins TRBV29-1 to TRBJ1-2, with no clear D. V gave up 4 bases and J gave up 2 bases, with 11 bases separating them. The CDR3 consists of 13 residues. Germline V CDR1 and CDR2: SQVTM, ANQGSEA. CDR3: CSVVEQLNYGYTF. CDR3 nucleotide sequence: TGCAGCGTTGTAGAACAGCTCAACTATGGCTACACCTTC.

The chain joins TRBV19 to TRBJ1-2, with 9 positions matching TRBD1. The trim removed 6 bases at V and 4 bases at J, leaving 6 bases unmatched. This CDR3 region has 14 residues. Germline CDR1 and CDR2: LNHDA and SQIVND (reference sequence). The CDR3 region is CASSDGTGIYGYTF. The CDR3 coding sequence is TGTGCCAGTAGCGACGGGACAGGGATCTATGGCTACACCTTC.

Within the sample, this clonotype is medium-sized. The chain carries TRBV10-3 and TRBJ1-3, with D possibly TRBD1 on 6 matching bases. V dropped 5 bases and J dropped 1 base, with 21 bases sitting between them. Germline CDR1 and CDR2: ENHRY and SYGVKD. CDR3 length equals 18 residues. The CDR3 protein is CAISTQRLLQGSGNTIYF. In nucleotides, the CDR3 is TGTGCCATCAGTACACAAAGACTTTTACAGGGATCTGGAAACACCATATATTTT.

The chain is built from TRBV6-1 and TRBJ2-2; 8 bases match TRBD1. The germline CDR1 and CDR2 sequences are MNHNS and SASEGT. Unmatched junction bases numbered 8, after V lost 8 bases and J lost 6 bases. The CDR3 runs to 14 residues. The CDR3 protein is CASGGQAWAGELFF. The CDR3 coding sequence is TGTGCCAGCGGGGGACAGGCGTGGGCCGGGGAGCTGTTTTTT.

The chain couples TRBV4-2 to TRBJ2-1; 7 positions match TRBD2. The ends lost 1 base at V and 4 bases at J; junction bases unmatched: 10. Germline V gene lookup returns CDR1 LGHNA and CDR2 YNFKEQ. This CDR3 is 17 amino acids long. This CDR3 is CASSQGVAGLPYNEQFF. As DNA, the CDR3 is TGTGCCAGCAGCCAAGGGGTAGCGGGTCTCCCGTACAATGAGCAGTTCTTC.

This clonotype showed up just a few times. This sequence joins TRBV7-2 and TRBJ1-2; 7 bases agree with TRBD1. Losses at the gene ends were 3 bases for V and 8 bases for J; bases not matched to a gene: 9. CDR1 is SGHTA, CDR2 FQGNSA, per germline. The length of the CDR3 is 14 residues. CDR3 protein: CASSLGQRLEGYTF. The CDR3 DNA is TGTGCCAGCAGCTTGGGACAGAGACTAGAGGGCTACACCTTC.

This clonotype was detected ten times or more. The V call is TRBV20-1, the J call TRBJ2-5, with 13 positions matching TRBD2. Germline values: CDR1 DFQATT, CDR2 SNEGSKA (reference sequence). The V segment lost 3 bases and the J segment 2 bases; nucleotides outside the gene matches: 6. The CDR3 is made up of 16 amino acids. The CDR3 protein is CSASPGLAGVQETQYF. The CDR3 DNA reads TGCAGTGCTAGTCCCGGACTAGCGGGAGTTCAAGAGACCCAGTACTTC.

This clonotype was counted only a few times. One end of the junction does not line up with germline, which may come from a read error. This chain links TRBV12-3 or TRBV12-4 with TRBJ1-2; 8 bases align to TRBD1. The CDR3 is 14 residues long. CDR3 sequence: CASSLEGQVRRWAF. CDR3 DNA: TGTGCCAGCAGTTTAGAGGGACAGGTCCGGAGGTGGGCCTTC.

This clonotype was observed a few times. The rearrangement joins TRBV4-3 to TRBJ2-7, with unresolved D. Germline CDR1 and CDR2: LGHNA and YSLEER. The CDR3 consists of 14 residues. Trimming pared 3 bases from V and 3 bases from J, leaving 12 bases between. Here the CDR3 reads CASSQGGVGYEQYF. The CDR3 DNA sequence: TGCGCCAGCAGCCAGGGTGGGGTAGGCTACGAGCAGTACTTC.

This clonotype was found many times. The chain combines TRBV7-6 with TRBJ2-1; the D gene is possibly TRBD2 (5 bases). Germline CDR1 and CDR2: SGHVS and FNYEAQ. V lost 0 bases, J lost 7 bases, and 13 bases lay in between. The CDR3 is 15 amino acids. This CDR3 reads CASSLAPDRGNEQFF. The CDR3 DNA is TGTGCCAGCAGCTTAGCCCCCGACCGGGGAAATGAGCAGTTCTTC. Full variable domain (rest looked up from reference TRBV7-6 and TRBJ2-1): GAGVSQSPRYKVTKRGQDVALRCDPISGHVSLYWYRQALGQGPEFLTYFNYEAQQDKSGLPNDRFSAERPEGSISTLTIQRTEQRDSAMYRCASSLAPDRGNEQFFGPGTRLTVL.